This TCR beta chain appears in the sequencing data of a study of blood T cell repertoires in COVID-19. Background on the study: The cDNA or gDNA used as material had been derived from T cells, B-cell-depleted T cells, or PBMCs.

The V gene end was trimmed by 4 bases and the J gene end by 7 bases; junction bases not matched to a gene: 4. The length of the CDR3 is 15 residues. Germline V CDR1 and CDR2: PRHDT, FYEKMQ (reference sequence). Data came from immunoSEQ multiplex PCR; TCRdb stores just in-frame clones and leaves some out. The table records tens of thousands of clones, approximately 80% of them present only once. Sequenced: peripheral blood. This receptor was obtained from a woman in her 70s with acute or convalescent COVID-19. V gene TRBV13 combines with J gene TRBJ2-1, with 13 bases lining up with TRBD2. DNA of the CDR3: TGTGCCAGCAGCTCACTAGCGGGAGGGCATAATGAGCAGTTCTTC. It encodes CASSSLAGGHNEQFF. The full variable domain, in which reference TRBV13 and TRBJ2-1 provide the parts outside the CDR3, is AAGVIQSPRHLIKEKRETATLKCYPIPRHDTVYWYQQGPGQDPQFLISFYEKMQSDKGSIPDRFSAQQFSDYHSELNMSSLELGDSALYFCASSSLAGGHNEQFFGPGTRLTVL.